This T cell receptor (beta chain) was retrieved from a study of Graves' ophthalmopathy and Graves' hyperthyroidism. Points from the study as a whole: Blood also carried most expanded thyroid clonotypes exceeding 0.001 frequency.

Amplification of the TCR beta CDR3 regions used RNA transcripts (as template). HTBI-primed first-round RT-PCR preceded second-round multiplex PCR. TCRdb re-called the multiplex PCR reads with MiXCR, one entry per CDR3 protein. The sample shows over a million distinct CDR3 sequences, less than 45% of them seen only once. Hyperthyroidism patients were newly diagnosed, ill under 2 months, and aged 18 to 65 years. The study excluded patients with other autoimmune diseases, uncontrolled infections, pregnancy or lactation. To note about this clonotype: Antigen: not known.

Material for sequencing was peripheral blood or thyroid tissue (not recorded which). The source of this sequence is an adult man with Graves' hyperthyroidism.

The CDR3 DNA is TGTGCCAGCAGTTTCGGGACTAGCGGGAGCGTGAGAGAGACCCAGTACTTC. It specifies CASSFGTSGSVRETQYF. This chain joins TRBV12-3 or TRBV12-4 and TRBJ2-5; 14 bases are shared with TRBD2. Losses at the gene ends were 3 bases for V and 4 bases for J; bases not matched to a gene: 7. The CDR3 extends over 17 amino acids.